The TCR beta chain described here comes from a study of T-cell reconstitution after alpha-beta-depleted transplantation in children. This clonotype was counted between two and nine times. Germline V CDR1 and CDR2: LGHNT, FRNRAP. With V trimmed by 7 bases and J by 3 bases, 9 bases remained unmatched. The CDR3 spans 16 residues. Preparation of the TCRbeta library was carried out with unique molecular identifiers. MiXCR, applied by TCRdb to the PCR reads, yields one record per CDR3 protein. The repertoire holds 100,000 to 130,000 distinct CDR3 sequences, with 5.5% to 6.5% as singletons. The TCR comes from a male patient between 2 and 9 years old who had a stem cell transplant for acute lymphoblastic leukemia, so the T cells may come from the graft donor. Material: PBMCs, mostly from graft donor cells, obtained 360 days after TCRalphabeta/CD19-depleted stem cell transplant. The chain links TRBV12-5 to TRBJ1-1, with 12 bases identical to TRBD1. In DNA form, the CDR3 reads TGTGCTAGTGTCAGGGGGGACAGGGGGCCATACACTGAAGCTTTCTTT. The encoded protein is CASVRGDRGPYTEAFF.